This TCR beta chain was observed in a study of regulatory T cells in long-lasting Graves disease (dated by TCRdb to about 2021). Study-wide context: Newly diagnosed Graves' disease patients had taken antithyroid drugs for less than 3 months. This study used TCR sequencing and RNA sequencing of peripheral blood to compare persistent Graves' disease patients against newly diagnosed Graves' disease patients. The study took place in China and was registered as a clinical trial. A total of roughly 35 samples underwent TCR sequencing: around 13 from persistent and around 20 from newly diagnosed Graves' disease patients. Here is what the overall study found, with its caveats: Persistent Graves' disease patients showed lower TCR Shannon entropy and fewer highly expanded clones than newly diagnosed patients, suggesting clonal expansion. The study examined only peripheral blood because the primary lesion, thyroid tissue, could not be accessed. Persistent patients shared more public clonotypes among themselves (around 2,700) than newly diagnosed patients did (approximately 900). Only the TCR beta chain was sequenced and analyzed. The authors noted that the small sample size was a limitation that may lower accuracy. Persistent disease showed preferential use of TRBV28, TRBJ1-2 and TRBJ2-5, whereas newly diagnosed disease favored TRBV20-1 and TRBJ2-1.

The library was made by multiplex PCR. Instrument used: Illumina HiSeq 4000. TCR beta libraries were built with iRepertoire HTBI primers and Arm-PCR amplification of CDR3 regions. PCR products were gel purified before sequencing. Turning to the authors' computational methods: A total of 62 TRBV and 14 TRBJ segments were identified across samples and were used for gene usage analysis of CDR3 amino acid clonotypes. COPE and FqMerger were used to merge filtered high-quality paired reads into contigs. BLAST was used to align contigs to the IMGT TRBV, TRBD and TRBJ reference genes, and CDR3 was defined following IMGT. Any clonotype with a frequency above 0.1% was counted as a highly expanded clone. Shannon entropy was used to measure repertoire diversity, and the Gini coefficient was used to measure V-J evenness. A clonotype found in more than one individual was treated as public. Starting from the raw public reads, TCRdb applied fastp trimming at Q25, assembled clones with MiXCR and retained in-frame beta chains. Each record represents a unique CDR3 protein, reported with the most common genes and DNA among its rows. TCRdb, rather than the study authors, made the V and J calls. This sample is represented by 450,000 to 600,000 distinct CDR3 sequences; 15% to 20% of them were singletons. The leading ten clones occupy 9% to 15% of the sample.

This clonotype was counted at least ten times. Its antigen remains undetermined. The sample holds no much larger clone one base away, and base qualities are not on file. Taken from cysteine to phenylalanine, the CDR3 has 13 residues. Solely the CDR3 DNA is kept, with 39 bases framed from the first base. V is cut by 1 base and J by 8 bases, and the space between the germline ends is 10 bases. CDR1 and CDR2 are read off the germline V gene as SGHRS and YFSETQ. This sample's time point label indicates: newly diagnosed GD, antithyroid drugs for less than 3 months. For both TCR sequencing and RNA sequencing, RNA was extracted from PBMCs using TRIzol. The diagnosis of Graves' disease was made according to American Thyroid Association guidelines. Patients were recruited from an endocrinology department in Xi'an, China. Each patient gave roughly 10 milliliters of peripheral blood, collected in an EDTA anticoagulant tube. Ficoll Paque Plus density gradient separation was used to isolate PBMCs, and no additional T cell sorting was done. RNA quality was checked with an Agilent 2100 Bioanalyzer and agarose gel, and concentration with a NanoDrop 2000.

The sample also formed part of further work on T cells in Graves' hyperthyroidism and ophthalmopathy. As described in the second report: A patient counted as having stable Graves' hyperthyroidism if no progression to ophthalmopathy occurred over 18 months of follow-up. Hyperthyroidism patients were newly diagnosed, with disease duration under 2 months, and aged 18 to 65 years. Any patient with an uncontrolled infection, another autoimmune disease, pregnancy or lactation was excluded. Clinical symptoms, serum thyroxine and TRAb, thyroid ultrasound, and orbital computed tomography formed the basis for the diagnoses. For the first round of RT-PCR on the TCR CDR3, the HTBI primer set was used together with the Qiagen OneStep RT-PCR kit. Most expanded thyroid clonotypes (frequency above 0.001) were also found in blood, which suggests that blood repertoires may mirror thyroid immune responses. Ophthalmopathy was separated from stable hyperthyroidism by a 13 V-J signature model, with around 88% sensitivity and approximately 84% specificity obtained in cross-validation and 80%/75% obtained in testing. In validation, progression to ophthalmopathy was predicted by the model with about 70% sensitivity and roughly 76% specificity, a median of approximately 6.5 months before onset. TCR V-J signatures able to tell the groups apart were searched for in a discovery cohort of 95 or so patients, of whom under 45 had Graves' ophthalmopathy and 55 to 60 had stable Graves' hyperthyroidism. Prospective prediction of ophthalmopathy was tested in an independent validation cohort of some 19 hyperthyroidism patients and approximately 17 patients who later progressed to ophthalmopathy. For training and testing, the 100 or so patients in the discovery cohort were randomly divided in a 7:3 ratio. Thyroid tissue and blood T-cell repertoires from roughly six Graves' hyperthyroidism patients were also compared in the study. Following sampling, methimazole starting at 30 mg daily was given to hyperthyroidism patients, and high-dose intravenous methylprednisolone was given to ophthalmopathy patients. A second multiplex PCR round built the libraries, followed by size selection and purification. Sequencing of the libraries was done on an Illumina HiSeq2000 using paired-end 100 bp reads. SOAPnuke was used to process the raw data, removing reads that contained adapters or uncalled bases, had a mean Phred below 15, or lacked an exact match to the constant primer or identifier. COPE v1.2.5 was used to merge high-quality paired reads, and clonotypes were defined as unique nucleotide sequences. MiTCR v1.1 was used to align the clonotypes against IMGT TRBV, TRBD and TRBJ reference segments. The analysis was restricted to V-J combinations with a frequency above 0.0001, which together covered roughly 99% of the repertoires. A TCS score was defined as the ratio between F50 (clonal expansion) and ExV (chaos), using BLOSUM62-based TCRdist between CDR3 peptides within each V-J. Welch's t-statistics and random forest reduced around 520 V-J features to 10 to 15, which were used in a naive Bayes classifier (R e1071). No statistical method was used to set the sample size in advance, and investigators knew the group allocation. The paper reports TCR Vbeta CDR3 sequencing of some 140 peripheral blood samples: around 45 ophthalmopathy, about 75 hyperthyroidism and some 17 progressor patients.

Here the chain combines TRBV5-1 and TRBJ2-1; the D gene identity is not certain. The sample here was peripheral blood mononuclear cells (PBMCs), taken at new diagnosis, from a patient treated with antithyroid drugs. The clonotype was recovered from a man aged 35 to 55 with Graves disease. Donor details come from another sample of the same person, matched by shared clones. This receptor has the CDR3 CASSLLANHEQFF. At the DNA level, the sequence is TGCGCCAGCAGCTTGTTGGCAAACCATGAGCAGTTCTTC.